Listed here are 22 T cell receptor beta chains from one sample, sequenced in a study of T-cell memory formation after mild COVID-19. TCRdb re-analysed the 5' RACE reads in MiXCR, keeping a single row per CDR3 protein. The sample contains roughly 550,000 distinct CDR3 sequences, approximately 20% of which appear only once. Sample: PBMCs or a T cell subset sorted from them (not recorded which). These receptors were taken from an adult woman who had mild COVID-19 (a few samples of this study predate the infection). Cell type and time point are not known.

This clonotype was detected only a few times. The chain couples TRBV12-3 or TRBV12-4 to TRBJ2-3; 8 bases are shared with TRBD2. V was pared by 6 bases and J by 3 bases, with 5 bases of the junction left unmatched. This CDR3 comprises 14 residues. The CDR3 DNA is TGTGCCAGCAGACCCGGGACTAGTACAGATACGCAGTATTTT. This codes for CASRPGTSTDTQYF.

This clonotype appeared a few times. The genes are TRBV27 and TRBJ2-1; TRBD2 agrees at 7 bases. This CDR3 is 15 amino acids long. Per the germline V gene, CDR1 is MNHEY and CDR2 is SMNVEV (reference sequence). V lost 2 bases and J lost 8; bases outside the gene matches: 9. The CDR3 is CASSLRGGRWDEQFF. Written as DNA, the CDR3 is TGTGCCAGCAGTTTACGAGGCGGGAGATGGGATGAGCAGTTCTTC.

The J gene is TRBJ2-5, the V gene TRBV12-3 or TRBV12-4; 7 bases are shared with TRBD1. There are 14 residues in the CDR3. After removal of 5 bases from V and 4 bases from J, the junction contained 7 bases not matched to a gene. The chain's CDR3 is CASSAPGQIETQYF. The CDR3 DNA sequence: TGTGCCAGCAGTGCACCGGGACAGATAGAGACCCAGTACTTC.

This chain connects TRBV29-1 to TRBJ1-2; D is unresolved. Trimming removed 1 base from V and 6 bases from J, with 6 bases in between. The CDR3 is 11 residues long. The germline V gene has CDR1 SQVTM and CDR2 ANQGSEA. The CDR3, as DNA: TGCAGCGTTGAAGCCCTGGATGGCTACACCTTC. It is translated as CSVEALDGYTF.

The J gene is TRBJ1-1, the V gene TRBV18, with 8 bases fitting TRBD1. Per germline, CDR1 KGHSH and CDR2 LQKENI. Trimming took 3 bases from V and 3 from J; bases not matched to a gene: 9. This CDR3 is built from 16 residues. DNA for the CDR3: TGTGCCAGCTCACCCGGACAGGGATCTAGGGACACTGAAGCTTTCTTT. It specifies CASSPGQGSRDTEAFF.

The chain recombines TRBV9 with TRBJ2-1; weak D call: TRBD1 (6 bases). Germline loops: CDR1 SGDLS, CDR2 YYNGEE. Trimming removed 3 bases from V and 4 bases from J, with 11 bases in between. The CDR3 loop spans 14 amino acids. CDR3 DNA: TGTGCCAGCAGCGAGGACAGCACTTACAATGAGCAGTTCTTC. This encodes CASSEDSTYNEQFF.

This clonotype has just a few counts. The chain employs TRBV5-1 and TRBJ2-2, with D possibly being TRBD2 (6 bases). Trimming took off 0 bases at V and 5 bases at J, with 14 bases between the two ends. Germline loops: CDR1 SGHRS, CDR2 YFSETQ. The CDR3 covers 16 residues. CDR3 protein: CASSLGVGGTTGELFF. The CDR3 coding sequence is TGCGCCAGCAGCTTGGGAGTTGGAGGGACTACCGGGGAGCTGTTTTTT.

The chain recombines TRBV6-1 with TRBJ1-2; a possible D gene is TRBD1 (6 bases). This CDR3 is built from 14 residues. CDR1 MNHNS and CDR2 SASEGT come from the germline V gene. V lost 7 bases and J 2 bases, leaving 14 bases between the germline ends. The CDR3 reads CASKSGDPNYGYTF. CDR3 DNA sequence: TGTGCCAGCAAGTCAGGGGACCCCAACTATGGCTACACCTTC.

This clonotype showed up just a few times. The gene calls are TRBV9 and TRBJ2-2; the D gene is possibly TRBD2 (6 bases). This CDR3 has 14 amino acids. Germline CDR1 is SGDLS and CDR2 is YYNGEE. V was shortened by 4 bases and J by 7 bases, with 14 bases between the two germline ends. CDR3 DNA sequence: TGTGCCAGCAGCAGCTCCGTGGGAGGCGGGGAGCTGTTTTTT. Its protein product is CASSSSVGGGELFF.

This clonotype has only a few counts. This chain connects TRBV7-9 to TRBJ2-2; possibly TRBD2 for D (6 bases). The CDR3 contains 16 residues. Trimming shortened V by 5 bases and J by 1 base, and 14 bases separated the two germline ends. Germline V gene data show CDR1 as SEHNR and CDR2 as FQNEAQ (reference sequence). CDR3 in DNA: TGTGCCAGCAGCCGGGGGTCGGCTAGGAACACCGGGGAGCTGTTTTTT. As protein: CASSRGSARNTGELFF.

This clonotype was picked up one time. The J gene is TRBJ2-1, the V gene TRBV7-9, with a tentative D call TRBD2 (6 bases). V was cut by 4 bases and J by 9 bases, with 16 bases left in between. Germline lookup yields CDR1 SEHNR and CDR2 FQNEAQ (reference sequence). The CDR3 consists of 14 residues. DNA for the CDR3: TGTGCCAGCAGCTCCCGGGTGACTAGTGTTGAGCAGTTCTTC. Protein product: CASSSRVTSVEQFF.

CDR3 sequence: CASSPSGRLGELFF. In nucleotides, the CDR3 is TGTGCCAGCAGCCCTAGCGGGAGGCTCGGGGAGCTGTTTTTT. The rearrangement links TRBV9 to TRBJ2-2; TRBD2 matches at 11 bases. The trim removed 4 bases at V and 7 bases at J, leaving 3 bases unmatched. This CDR3 is built from 14 residues. CDR1 is SGDLS and CDR2 is YYNGEE in the germline V gene.

This chain joins TRBV29-1 and TRBJ2-7; possible D gene TRBD2, 6 bases. The CDR3 contains 14 residues. The V end lost 1 base, the J end lost 7 bases, and 17 bases lay between the germline ends. Germline loops: CDR1 SQVTM, CDR2 ANQGSEA. CDR3 bases: TGCAGCGTTGAAGGACTAGTTGACAACCATGAGCAGTACTTC. Its translation: CSVEGLVDNHEQYF.

This clonotype was counted between two and nine times. The chain carries TRBV7-2 and TRBJ2-1, with 7 bases fitting TRBD2. This CDR3 spans 16 amino acids. V was pared by 1 base and J by 2 bases, with 5 bases of the junction left unmatched. Germline CDR1 is SGHTA and CDR2 is FQGNSA. The CDR3 nucleotides are TGTGCCAGCAGCTTAGTTGGGGCGGGGGCCTACAATGAGCAGTTCTTC. Protein: CASSLVGAGAYNEQFF.

There are a few counts of this clonotype. The gene calls are TRBV4-1 and TRBJ1-2, with D hard to call. The germline V and J ends were trimmed by 0 bases and 4 bases, with 9 bases remaining between them. The CDR3 runs 14 residues. Germline V gives CDR1 MGHRA, CDR2 YSYEKL. The CDR3 coding sequence is TGCGCCAGCAGCCAAGATCACACGGCCTATGGCTACACCTTC. Its protein is CASSQDHTAYGYTF.

The rearrangement links TRBV7-9 to TRBJ1-2; the D is unclear. Germline CDR1 and CDR2: SEHNR and FQNEAQ (reference sequence). Trimming took 0 bases from V and 0 from J, leaving 11 bases between them. The CDR3 covers 16 residues. The CDR3 sequence is CASSLALRAANYGYTF. CDR3 coding DNA: TGTGCCAGCAGCTTAGCGCTCCGAGCAGCTAACTATGGCTACACCTTC.

This clonotype was observed a few times. The rearrangement links TRBV11-2 to TRBJ1-2, with TRBD1 as a possible D gene (5 bases). Looked up from germline, CDR1 is SGHAT and CDR2 is FQNNGV. The CDR3 loop spans 16 amino acids. V was trimmed by 2 bases and J by 7 bases, leaving 20 bases between them. CDR3 sequence reads: CASSLSAPWLGGGYTF. In DNA, the CDR3 is TGTGCCAGCAGCTTATCGGCCCCGTGGCTTGGGGGTGGCTACACCTTC.

This clonotype was counted a single time. J is TRBJ2-1 and V is TRBV5-1; 12 positions agree with TRBD2. Germline V gene lookup returns CDR1 SGHRS and CDR2 YFSETQ. V lost 4 bases and J lost 0; bases outside the gene matches: 11. CDR3 length: 19 amino acids. The CDR3 DNA reads as TGCGCCAGCAGCCCAACGCCTAGCGGGAGGGGAAGCTCCTACAATGAGCAGTTCTTC. Encoded protein: CASSPTPSGRGSSYNEQFF.

This clonotype has just a few counts. The chain has TRBV20-1 and TRBJ2-1; perhaps TRBD2 as D (5 bases). Germline CDR1 and CDR2: DFQATT and SNEGSKA (reference sequence). V gave up 6 bases and J gave up 4 bases, with 19 bases separating them. There are 15 residues in the CDR3. The CDR3 loop is CSARARASSYNEQFF. CDR3 nucleotides: TGCAGTGCCCGCGCAAGGGCTAGCAGTTACAATGAGCAGTTCTTC.

Only a few counts were recorded for this clonotype. CDR3 sequence: CASSQATSGNEQFF. The CDR3 nucleotides read TGTGCCAGCAGCCAGGCGACTAGCGGTAATGAGCAGTTCTTC. The chain carries TRBV4-2 and TRBJ2-1; TRBD2 matches at 9 bases. Trimming at V came to 3 bases and at J to 7 bases, leaving 4 bases not matched to a gene. Germline V gives CDR1 LGHNA, CDR2 YNFKEQ. This CDR3 comprises 14 residues.

The chain uses TRBV20-1 and TRBJ2-1; TRBD2 aligns across 11 bases. V shed 3 bases, J shed 2 bases, and the junction held 9 bases outside the gene matches. There are 17 residues in the CDR3. Germline V gives CDR1 DFQATT, CDR2 SNEGSKA (reference sequence). DNA of the CDR3: TGCAGTGCTAGGAGGGATCTAGCGGGAGGAACCTACAATGAGCAGTTCTTC. Its translation is CSARRDLAGGTYNEQFF.

The V call is TRBV7-2, the J call TRBJ2-5, with TRBD2 matching 12 bases. The CDR3 has 17 amino acids. Germline CDR1 and CDR2: SGHTA and FQGNSA. V trimming: 3 bases; J trimming: 3 bases; junction bases outside the gene matches: 8. CDR3 sequence reads: CASSFSLAGGLKETQYF. The CDR3 coding sequence is TGTGCCAGCAGCTTTTCTCTAGCGGGAGGGCTAAAAGAGACCCAGTACTTC.